These 15 T cell receptor beta chains came from one sample sequenced in a study of Graves' ophthalmopathy and Graves' hyperthyroidism. Amplification of the TCR beta CDR3 regions used RNA transcripts (as template). First-round RT-PCR used HTBI primers; second-round multiplex PCR followed. TCRdb itself ran the multiplex PCR reads through MiXCR, one entry per CDR3 protein. Counted here are over a million distinct CDR3 sequences, approximately 35% occurring once; the ten biggest clones make up around 10%. The sequencing input was peripheral blood or thyroid tissue (not recorded which). These receptors came from an adult man with Graves' hyperthyroidism.

This clonotype occurred many times. The chain recombines TRBV20-1 with TRBJ2-5; 7 nucleotides agree with TRBD2. V shed 2 bases, J shed 3 bases, and the junction held 3 bases outside the gene matches. Germline V CDR1 and CDR2: DFQATT, SNEGSKA (reference sequence). This CDR3 spans 13 amino acids. The CDR3 loop is CSARPAGEETQYF. The CDR3, as DNA: TGCAGTGCTAGACCGGCGGGGGAAGAGACCCAGTACTTC.

The CDR3 protein is CSALLTHEQYF. Written as DNA, the CDR3 is TGCAGTGCGCTCCTTACGCACGAGCAGTACTTC. This chain joins TRBV20-1 and TRBJ2-7, with no clear D. This CDR3 spans 11 amino acids. Trimming removed 6 bases from V and 5 bases from J, with 11 bases in between. The germline V gene has CDR1 DFQATT and CDR2 SNEGSKA (reference sequence).

The chain combines TRBV20-1 with TRBJ1-1; weak D call: TRBD1 (6 bases). V lost 4 bases, J lost 5 bases, and 14 bases lay in between. The CDR3 consists of 13 residues. CDR1 DFQATT and CDR2 SNEGSKA come from the germline V gene (reference sequence). CDR3 in amino acids: CSANPSRGTEAFF. The CDR3 DNA follows: TGCAGTGCTAATCCAAGTAGGGGGACTGAAGCTTTCTTT.

This clonotype was seen many times. CDR3: CSAMTSGRGETQYF. CDR3 coding DNA: TGCAGTGCCATGACTAGCGGGAGGGGGGAGACCCAGTACTTC. The chain joins TRBV20-1 to TRBJ2-5, with 14 bases fitting TRBD2. This CDR3 has 14 residues. Trimming took 6 bases from V and 5 from J; bases not matched to a gene: 5. Per the germline V gene, CDR1 is DFQATT and CDR2 is SNEGSKA (reference sequence).

Concerning this clonotype itself: It is likely a read error, because the conserved phenylalanine at the end of the CDR3 is missing. The DNA is omitted, as the CDR3 cannot be located on it reliably, and the CDR3 follows TCRdb's listing. The chain recombines TRBV5-1 with TRBJ2-5; the table's D call of TRBD2 was not tested on the DNA. The germline CDR1 and CDR2 sequences are SGHRS and YFSETQ. The CDR3 has 9 amino acids, counting both end residues. CDR3 amino acids: CASSEGLDT.

This clonotype was seen at least ten times. V and J are TRBV20-1 and TRBJ1-1; D uncertain. V was trimmed by 0 bases and J by 3 bases, leaving 8 bases between them. Germline V gene sequence: CDR1 DFQATT, CDR2 SNEGSKA (reference sequence). The length of the CDR3 is 13 residues. The CDR3 region is CSAREGDDTEAFF. Here the CDR3 DNA reads TGCAGTGCTAGAGAAGGAGATGACACTGAAGCTTTCTTT.

To note about this clonotype: One base away lies a much larger clone, so this may be a sequencing read error. The chain joins TRBV20-1 to TRBJ1-5, with TRBD1 matching over 7 bases. The trim removed 3 bases at V and 3 bases at J, leaving 8 bases unmatched. Germline loops: CDR1 DFQATT, CDR2 SNEGSKA (reference sequence). The CDR3 loop spans 15 amino acids. The CDR3, as DNA: TGCAGTGCTAGGGGGACAGAGATCTACAATCAGCCCCAGCATTTT. Its protein product is CSARGTEIYNQPQHF.

For this clonotype: A much larger clone is a single base away; this may be a read error. The chain links TRBV11-2 to TRBJ2-7; 11 bases agree with TRBD2. The V segment lost 4 bases and the J segment 7 bases; nucleotides outside the gene matches: 9. This CDR3 spans 15 amino acids. Germline V gene lookup returns CDR1 SGHAT and CDR2 FQNNGV. The CDR3 DNA reads TGTGCCAGCAGCTCGAATAGCGGGGGGGAGGGAGAGCAGTACTTC. Translation: CASSSNSGGEGEQYF.

The chain uses TRBV11-2 and TRBJ1-1; D remains ambiguous. Germline-derived CDR1 and CDR2 are SGHAT and FQNNGV. The CDR3 totals 17 residues. V lost 5 bases and J lost 4, with 23 bases in between. For the CDR3, the DNA is TGTGCCAGCAGCCCCACCCCCGGGGAGGGTTCGGGCACTGAAGCTTTCTTT. It is translated as CASSPTPGEGSGTEAFF.

The chain uses TRBV12-3 or TRBV12-4 and TRBJ2-7, with D possibly TRBD2 on 5 matching bases. The CDR3 has 12 amino acids. Trimming took 5 bases from V and 3 from J, leaving 8 bases between them. In nucleotides, the CDR3 is TGTGCCAGCAGTACTAGACTCTACGAGCAGTACTTC. Its translation: CASSTRLYEQYF.

This clonotype was seen a few times. The V call is TRBV6-5, the J call TRBJ1-5; D is uncertain. V was clipped by 11 bases and J by 7 bases, with 12 bases between them. Germline V CDR1 and CDR2: MNHEY, SVGAGI. The CDR3 has 11 residues. The DNA of the CDR3 is TGTGCCGTGAGGGCTCGCCAGCCCCAGCATTTT. This encodes CAVRARQPQHF.

This clonotype has ten or more counts. This chain connects TRBV7-2 to TRBJ2-7; 7 bases are a match to TRBD1. Germline V gene lookup returns CDR1 SGHTA and CDR2 FQGNSA. Losses at the gene ends were 5 bases for V and 6 bases for J; bases not matched to a gene: 10. The CDR3 consists of 14 residues. The CDR3 coding sequence is TGTGCCAGCAGCGCATTCGGACAGGTAGCCGAGCAGTACTTC. Residues: CASSAFGQVAEQYF.

Regarding this clonotype: Just one base apart from a much larger clone, this may be a read error. The chain is built from TRBV13 and TRBJ2-7, with 8 bases fitting TRBD1. This CDR3 is built from 15 residues. CDR1 and CDR2 from the germline V gene are PRHDT and FYEKMQ (reference sequence). V shed 5 bases, J shed 2 bases, and the junction held 8 bases outside the gene matches. For the CDR3, the DNA is TGTGCCAGCAGCACTTGGGTGACAGGGGCCTACGAGCAGTACTTC. Residues: CASSTWVTGAYEQYF. The complete variable domain, with remaining parts taken from reference TRBV13 and TRBJ2-7, reads AAGVIQSPRHLIKEKRETATLKCYPIPRHDTVYWYQQGPGQDPQFLISFYEKMQSDKGSIPDRFSAQQFSDYHSELNMSSLELGDSALYFCASSTWVTGAYEQYFGPGTRLTVT.

This clonotype was detected only a few times. The chain uses TRBV7-2 and TRBJ1-1; tentative D call: TRBD1 (6 bases). V gave up 8 bases and J gave up 4 bases, with 20 bases separating them. CDR3 length: 15 amino acids. Germline CDR1 and CDR2: SGHTA and FQGNSA. The DNA of the CDR3 is TGTGCCAGCTCACCACCGGGGGGCGCGGGCACTGAAGCTTTCTTT. Protein: CASSPPGGAGTEAFF.

This clonotype was observed a few times. V is TRBV30 and J is TRBJ2-7; 10 bases are a match to TRBD1. Germline assignment: CDR1 GTSNPN and CDR2 SVGIG (reference sequence). After removal of 2 bases from V and 2 bases from J, the junction contained 3 bases not matched to a gene. The CDR3 runs 14 residues. The CDR3 reads CAWSTGTGAYEQYF. The CDR3 coding sequence is TGTGCCTGGAGTACCGGGACAGGGGCCTACGAGCAGTACTTC.